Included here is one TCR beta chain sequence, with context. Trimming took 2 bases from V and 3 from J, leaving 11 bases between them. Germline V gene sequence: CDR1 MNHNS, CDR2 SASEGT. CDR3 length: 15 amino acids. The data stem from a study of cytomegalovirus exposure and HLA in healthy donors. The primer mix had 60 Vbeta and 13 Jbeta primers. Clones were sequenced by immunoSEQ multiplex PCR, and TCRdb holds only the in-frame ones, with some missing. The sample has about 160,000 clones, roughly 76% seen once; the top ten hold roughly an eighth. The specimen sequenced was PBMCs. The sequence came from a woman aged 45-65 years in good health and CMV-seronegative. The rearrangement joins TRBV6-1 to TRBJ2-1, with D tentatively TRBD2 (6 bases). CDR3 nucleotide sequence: TGTGCCAGCAGTGAACGAACGGGAGTCTACAATGAGCAGTTCTTC. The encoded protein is CASSERTGVYNEQFF.